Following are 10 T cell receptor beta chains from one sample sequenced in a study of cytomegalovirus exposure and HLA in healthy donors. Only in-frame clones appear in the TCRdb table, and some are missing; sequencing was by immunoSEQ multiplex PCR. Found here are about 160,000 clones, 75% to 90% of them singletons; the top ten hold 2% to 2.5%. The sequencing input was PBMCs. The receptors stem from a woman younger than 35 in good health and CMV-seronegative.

The CDR3 region is CSVVSGRANTGELFF. The CDR3 bases are TGCAGCGTTGTAAGCGGACGCGCTAACACCGGGGAGCTGTTTTTT. V gene TRBV29-1 combines with J gene TRBJ2-2; the D gene is possibly TRBD2 (5 bases). The V end was cut by 4 bases, the J end by 2 bases, with 14 bases between. In germline, CDR1 is SQVTM, CDR2 ANQGSEA. The CDR3 runs 15 residues.

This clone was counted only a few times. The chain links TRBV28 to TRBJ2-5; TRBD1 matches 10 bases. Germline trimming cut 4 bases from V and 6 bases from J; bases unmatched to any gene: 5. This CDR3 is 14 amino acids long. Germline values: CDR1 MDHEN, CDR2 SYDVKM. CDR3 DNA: TGTGCCAGCAGTTCCGGACAGGGGGAACAGACCCAGTACTTC. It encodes CASSSGQGEQTQYF. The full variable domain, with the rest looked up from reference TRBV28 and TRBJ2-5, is DVKVTQSSRYLVKRTGEKVFLECVQDMDHENMFWYRQDPGLGLRLIYFSYDVKMKEKGDIPEGYSVSREKKERFSLILESASTNQTSMYLCASSSGQGEQTQYFGPGTRLLVL.

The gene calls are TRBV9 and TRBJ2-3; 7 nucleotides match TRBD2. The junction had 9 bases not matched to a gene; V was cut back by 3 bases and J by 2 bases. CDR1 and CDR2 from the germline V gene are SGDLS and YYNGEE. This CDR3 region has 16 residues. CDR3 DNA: TGTGCCAGCAGCGCCGACACGGGGGGAATCACAGATACGCAGTATTTT. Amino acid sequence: CASSADTGGITDTQYF.

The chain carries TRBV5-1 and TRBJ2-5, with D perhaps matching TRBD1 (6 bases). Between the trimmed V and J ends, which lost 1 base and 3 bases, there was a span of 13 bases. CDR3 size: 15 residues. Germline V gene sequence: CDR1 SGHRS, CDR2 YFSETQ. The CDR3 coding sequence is TGCGCCAGCAGCTTGTTAGGGGGTTTGGAAGAGACCCAGTACTTC. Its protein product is CASSLLGGLEETQYF.

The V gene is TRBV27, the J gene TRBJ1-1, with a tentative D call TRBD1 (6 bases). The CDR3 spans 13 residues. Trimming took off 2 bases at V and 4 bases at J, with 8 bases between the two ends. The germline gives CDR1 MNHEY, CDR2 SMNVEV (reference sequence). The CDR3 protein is CASSLTGFTEAFF. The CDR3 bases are TGTGCCAGCAGTTTAACAGGGTTCACTGAAGCTTTCTTT.

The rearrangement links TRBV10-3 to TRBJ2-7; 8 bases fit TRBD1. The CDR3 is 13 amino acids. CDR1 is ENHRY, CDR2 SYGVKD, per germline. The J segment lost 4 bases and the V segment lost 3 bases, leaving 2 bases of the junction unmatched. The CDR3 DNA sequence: TGTGCCATCAGTGATAGACAGGGGTACGAGCAGTACTTC. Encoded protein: CAISDRQGYEQYF.

The CDR3 nucleotides are TGTGCCATCAGTGACGACTCGACGGCGGGCAATGAGCAGTTCTTC. Amino acids: CAISDDSTAGNEQFF. This chain links TRBV10-3 with TRBJ2-1, with D perhaps TRBD2 (5 bases). From germline, CDR1 is ENHRY and CDR2 SYGVKD. The CDR3 has 15 amino acids. Trimming took off 3 bases at V and 6 bases at J, with 15 bases between the two ends.

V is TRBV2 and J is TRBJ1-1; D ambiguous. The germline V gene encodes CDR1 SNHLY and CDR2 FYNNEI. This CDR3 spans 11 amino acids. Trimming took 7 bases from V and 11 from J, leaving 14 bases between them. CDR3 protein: CASKEGFGAFF. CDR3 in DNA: TGTGCCAGCAAGGAGGGCTTCGGGGCTTTCTTT.

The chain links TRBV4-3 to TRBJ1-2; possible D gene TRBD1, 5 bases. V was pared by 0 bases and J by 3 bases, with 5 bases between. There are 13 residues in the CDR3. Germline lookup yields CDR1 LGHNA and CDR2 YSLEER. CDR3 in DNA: TGCGCCAGCAGCCAAGACAGGGACTATGGCTACACCTTC. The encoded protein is CASSQDRDYGYTF.

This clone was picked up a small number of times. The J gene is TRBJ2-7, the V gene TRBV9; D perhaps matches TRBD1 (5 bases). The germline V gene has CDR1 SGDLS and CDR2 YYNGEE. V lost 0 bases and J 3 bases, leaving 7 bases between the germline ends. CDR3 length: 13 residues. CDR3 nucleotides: TGTGCCAGCAGCGTAGACCAGGGCTACGAGCAGTACTTC. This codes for CASSVDQGYEQYF.